This T cell receptor (beta chain) is drawn from a study of blood T cell repertoires in COVID-19. Turning to the study itself: Nucleic acid was either cDNA or gDNA, and it came from T cells, B-cell-depleted T cells, or PBMCs.

Participants came from 20 to 25 US areas, aged roughly 18 to 89 years. Cohort allocation depended upon clinical history that participants reported. Recovered status applied to Cohort 3 donors who had two consecutive negative PCRs. It also applied to those with clearance or with symptom resolution. The CDR3 is made up of 15 amino acids. V lost 5 bases to trimming and J lost 5 bases, with 16 bases between them. CDR1 MNHEY and CDR2 SVGEGT come from the germline V gene. TCRdb's copy holds only in-frame clones and misses some; the assay was immunoSEQ multiplex PCR. The table has a few hundred thousand clones, approximately 90% seen once.

V and J are TRBV6-2 or TRBV6-3 and TRBJ1-5; weak D call: TRBD1 (5 bases). This receptor was obtained from a young woman who had recovered from COVID-19. The sequencing input was PBMCs or T cells enriched from blood (not recorded which). The CDR3 spells CASSTGLEDDQPQHF. For the CDR3, the DNA is TGTGCCAGCAGTACGGGACTGGAAGATGATCAGCCCCAGCATTTT.